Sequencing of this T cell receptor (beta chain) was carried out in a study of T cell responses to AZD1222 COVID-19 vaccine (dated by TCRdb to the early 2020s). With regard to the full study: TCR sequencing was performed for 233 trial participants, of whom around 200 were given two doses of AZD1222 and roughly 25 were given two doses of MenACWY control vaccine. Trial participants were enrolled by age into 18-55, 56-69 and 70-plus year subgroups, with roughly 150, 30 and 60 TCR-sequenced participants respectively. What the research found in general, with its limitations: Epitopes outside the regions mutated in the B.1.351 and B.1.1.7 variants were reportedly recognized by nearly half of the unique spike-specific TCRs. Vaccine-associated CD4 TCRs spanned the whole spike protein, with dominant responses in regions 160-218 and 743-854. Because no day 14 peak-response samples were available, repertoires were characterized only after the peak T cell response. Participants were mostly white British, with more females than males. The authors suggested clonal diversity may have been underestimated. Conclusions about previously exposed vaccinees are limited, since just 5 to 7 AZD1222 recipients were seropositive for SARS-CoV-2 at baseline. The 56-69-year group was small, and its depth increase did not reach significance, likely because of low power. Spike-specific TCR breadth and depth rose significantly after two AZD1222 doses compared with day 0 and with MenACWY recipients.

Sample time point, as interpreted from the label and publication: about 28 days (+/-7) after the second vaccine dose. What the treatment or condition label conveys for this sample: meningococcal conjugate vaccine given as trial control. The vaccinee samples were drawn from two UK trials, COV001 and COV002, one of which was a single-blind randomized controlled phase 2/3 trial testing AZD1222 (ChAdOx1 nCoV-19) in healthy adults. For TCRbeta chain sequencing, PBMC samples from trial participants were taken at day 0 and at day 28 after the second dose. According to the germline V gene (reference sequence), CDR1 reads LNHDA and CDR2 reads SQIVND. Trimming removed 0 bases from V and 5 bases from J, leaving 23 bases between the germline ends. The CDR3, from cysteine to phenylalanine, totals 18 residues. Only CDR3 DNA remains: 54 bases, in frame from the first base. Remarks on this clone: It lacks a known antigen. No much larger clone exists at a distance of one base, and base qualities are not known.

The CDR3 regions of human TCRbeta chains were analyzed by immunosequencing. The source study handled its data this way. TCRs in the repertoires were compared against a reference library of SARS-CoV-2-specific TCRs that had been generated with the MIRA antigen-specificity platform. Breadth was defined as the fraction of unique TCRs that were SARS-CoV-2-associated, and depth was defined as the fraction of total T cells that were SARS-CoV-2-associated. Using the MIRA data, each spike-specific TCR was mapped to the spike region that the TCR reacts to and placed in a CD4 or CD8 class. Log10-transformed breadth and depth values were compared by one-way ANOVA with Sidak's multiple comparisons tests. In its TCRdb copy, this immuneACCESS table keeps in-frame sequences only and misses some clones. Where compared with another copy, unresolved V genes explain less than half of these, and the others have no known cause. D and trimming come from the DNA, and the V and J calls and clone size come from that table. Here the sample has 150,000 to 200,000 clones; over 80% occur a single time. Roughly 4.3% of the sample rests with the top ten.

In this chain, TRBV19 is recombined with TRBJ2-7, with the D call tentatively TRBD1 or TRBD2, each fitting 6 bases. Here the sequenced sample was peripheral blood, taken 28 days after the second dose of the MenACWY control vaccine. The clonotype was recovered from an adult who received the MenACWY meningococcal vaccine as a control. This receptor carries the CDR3 CASSIDPPSLGGQDEQYF. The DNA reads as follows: TGTGCCAGTAGTATAGATCCCCCTAGCTTGGGGGGCCAGGACGAGCAGTACTTC.